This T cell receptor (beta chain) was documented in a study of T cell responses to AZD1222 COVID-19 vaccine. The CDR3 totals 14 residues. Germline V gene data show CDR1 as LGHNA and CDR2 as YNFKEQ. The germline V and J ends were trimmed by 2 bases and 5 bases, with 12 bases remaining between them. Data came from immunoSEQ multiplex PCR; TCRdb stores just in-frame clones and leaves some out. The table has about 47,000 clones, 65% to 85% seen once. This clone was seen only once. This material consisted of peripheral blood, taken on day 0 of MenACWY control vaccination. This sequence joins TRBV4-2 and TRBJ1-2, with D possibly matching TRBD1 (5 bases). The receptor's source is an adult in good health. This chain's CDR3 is CASSQFRDGYGYTF. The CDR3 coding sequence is TGTGCCAGCAGCCAATTCCGGGACGGATATGGCTACACCTTC.